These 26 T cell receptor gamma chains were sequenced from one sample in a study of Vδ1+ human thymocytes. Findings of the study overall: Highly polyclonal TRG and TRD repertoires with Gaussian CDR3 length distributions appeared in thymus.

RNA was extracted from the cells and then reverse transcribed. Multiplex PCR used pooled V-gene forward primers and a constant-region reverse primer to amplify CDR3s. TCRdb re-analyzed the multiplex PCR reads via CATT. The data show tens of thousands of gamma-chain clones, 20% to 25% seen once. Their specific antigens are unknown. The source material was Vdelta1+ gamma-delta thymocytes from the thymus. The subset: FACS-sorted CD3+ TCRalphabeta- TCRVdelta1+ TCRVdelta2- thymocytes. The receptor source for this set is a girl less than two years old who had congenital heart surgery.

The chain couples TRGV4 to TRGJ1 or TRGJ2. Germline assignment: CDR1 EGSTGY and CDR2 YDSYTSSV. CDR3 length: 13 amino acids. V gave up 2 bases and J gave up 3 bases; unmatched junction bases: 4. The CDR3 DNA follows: TGTGCCACCTGGGATGCCCCTTATTATAAGAAACTCTTT. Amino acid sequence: CATWDAPYYKKLF.

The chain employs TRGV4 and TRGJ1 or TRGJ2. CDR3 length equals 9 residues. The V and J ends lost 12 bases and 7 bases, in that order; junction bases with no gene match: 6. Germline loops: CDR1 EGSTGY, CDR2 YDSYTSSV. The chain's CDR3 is CARWYKKLF. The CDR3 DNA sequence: TGTGCCCGCTGGTATAAGAAACTCTTT.

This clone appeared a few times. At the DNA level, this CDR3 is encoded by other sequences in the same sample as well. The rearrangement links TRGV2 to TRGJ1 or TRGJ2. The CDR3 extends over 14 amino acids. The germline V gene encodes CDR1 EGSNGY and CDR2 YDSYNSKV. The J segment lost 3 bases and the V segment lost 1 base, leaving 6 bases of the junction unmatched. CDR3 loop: CATWDGPFYYKKLF. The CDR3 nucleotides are TGTGCCACCTGGGACGGTCCGTTTTATTATAAGAAACTCTTT.

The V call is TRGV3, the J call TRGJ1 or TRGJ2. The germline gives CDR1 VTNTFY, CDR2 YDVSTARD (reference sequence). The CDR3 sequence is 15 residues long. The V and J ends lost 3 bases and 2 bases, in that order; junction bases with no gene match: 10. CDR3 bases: TGTGCCACCTGGGACGGGCCTATGTATTATTATAAGAAACTCTTT. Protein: CATWDGPMYYYKKLF.

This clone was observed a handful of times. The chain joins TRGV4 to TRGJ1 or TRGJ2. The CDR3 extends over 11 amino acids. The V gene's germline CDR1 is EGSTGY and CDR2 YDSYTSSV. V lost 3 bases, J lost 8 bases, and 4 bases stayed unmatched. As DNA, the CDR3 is TGTGCCACCTGGGATTCGCATAAGAAACTCTTT. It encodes CATWDSHKKLF.

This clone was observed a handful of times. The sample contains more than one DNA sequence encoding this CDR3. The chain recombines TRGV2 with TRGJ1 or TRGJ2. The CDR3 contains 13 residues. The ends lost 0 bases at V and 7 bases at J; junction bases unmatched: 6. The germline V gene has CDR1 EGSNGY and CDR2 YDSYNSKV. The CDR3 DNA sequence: TGTGCCACCTGGGACGGGCTTGCATATAAGAAACTCTTT. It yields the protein CATWDGLAYKKLF.

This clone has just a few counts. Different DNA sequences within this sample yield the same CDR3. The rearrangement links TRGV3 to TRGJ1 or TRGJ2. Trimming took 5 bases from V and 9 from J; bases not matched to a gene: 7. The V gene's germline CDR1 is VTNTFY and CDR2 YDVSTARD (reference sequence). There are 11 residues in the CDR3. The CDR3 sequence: CATWARGKKLF. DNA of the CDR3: TGTGCCACCTGGGCCCGGGGTAAGAAACTCTTT.

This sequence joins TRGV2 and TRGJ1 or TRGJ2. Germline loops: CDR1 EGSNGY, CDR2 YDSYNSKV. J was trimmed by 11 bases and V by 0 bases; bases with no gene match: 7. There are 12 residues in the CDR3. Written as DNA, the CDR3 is TGTGCCACCTGGGACGGGCGCATCCAGAAACTCTTT. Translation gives CATWDGRIQKLF.

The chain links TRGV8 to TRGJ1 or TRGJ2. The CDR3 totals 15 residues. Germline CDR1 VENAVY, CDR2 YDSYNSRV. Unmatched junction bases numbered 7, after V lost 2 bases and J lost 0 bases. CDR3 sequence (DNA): TGTGCCACCTGGGATAAATCGGGGAATTATTATAAGAAACTCTTT. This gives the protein CATWDKSGNYYKKLF.

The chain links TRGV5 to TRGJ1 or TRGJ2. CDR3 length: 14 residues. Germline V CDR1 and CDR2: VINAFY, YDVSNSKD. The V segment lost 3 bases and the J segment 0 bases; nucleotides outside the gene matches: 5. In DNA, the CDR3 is TGTGCCACCTGGGACCCCATGAATTATTATAAGAAACTCTTT. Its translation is CATWDPMNYYKKLF.

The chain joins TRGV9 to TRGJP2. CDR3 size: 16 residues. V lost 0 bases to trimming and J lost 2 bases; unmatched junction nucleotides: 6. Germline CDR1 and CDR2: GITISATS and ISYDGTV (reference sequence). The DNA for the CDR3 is TGTGCCTTGTGGGAGGTGAAGGGAAGTAGTGATTGGATCAAGACGTTT. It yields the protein CALWEVKGSSDWIKTF.

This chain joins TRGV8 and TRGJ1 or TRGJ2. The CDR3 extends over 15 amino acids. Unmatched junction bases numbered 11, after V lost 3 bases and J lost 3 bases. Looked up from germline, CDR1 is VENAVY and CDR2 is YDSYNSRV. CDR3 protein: CATWDVTGSYYKKLF. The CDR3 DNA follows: TGTGCCACCTGGGATGTAACGGGATCTTATTATAAGAAACTCTTT.

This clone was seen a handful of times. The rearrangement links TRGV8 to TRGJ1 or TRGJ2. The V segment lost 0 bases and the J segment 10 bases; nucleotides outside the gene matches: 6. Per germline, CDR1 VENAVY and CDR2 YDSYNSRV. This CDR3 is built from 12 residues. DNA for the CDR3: TGTGCCACCTGGGATAGGCCGCGGAAGAAACTCTTT. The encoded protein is CATWDRPRKKLF.

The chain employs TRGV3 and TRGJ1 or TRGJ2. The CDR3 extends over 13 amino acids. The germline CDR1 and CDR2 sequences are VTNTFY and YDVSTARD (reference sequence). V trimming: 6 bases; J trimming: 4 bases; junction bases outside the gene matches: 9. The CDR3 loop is CATWMTIYYKKLF. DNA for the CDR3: TGTGCCACCTGGATGACAATCTATTATAAGAAACTCTTT.

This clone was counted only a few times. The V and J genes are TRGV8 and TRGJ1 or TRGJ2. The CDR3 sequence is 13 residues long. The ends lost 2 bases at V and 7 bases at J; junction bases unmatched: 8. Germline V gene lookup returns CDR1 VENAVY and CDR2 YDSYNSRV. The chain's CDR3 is CATWDKSGYKKLF. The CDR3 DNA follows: TGTGCCACCTGGGATAAATCGGGATATAAGAAACTCTTT.

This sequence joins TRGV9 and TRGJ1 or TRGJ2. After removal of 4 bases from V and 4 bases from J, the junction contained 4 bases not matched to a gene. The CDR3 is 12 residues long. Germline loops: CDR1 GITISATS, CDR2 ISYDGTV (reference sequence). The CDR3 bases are TGTGCCTTGTGGGACGACTATTATAAGAAACTCTTT. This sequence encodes CALWDDYYKKLF.

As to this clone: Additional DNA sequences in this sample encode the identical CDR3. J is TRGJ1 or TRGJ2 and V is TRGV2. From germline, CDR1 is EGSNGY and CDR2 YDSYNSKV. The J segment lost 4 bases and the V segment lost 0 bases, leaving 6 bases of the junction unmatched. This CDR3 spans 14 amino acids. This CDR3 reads CATWDGPVYYKKLF. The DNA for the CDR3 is TGTGCCACCTGGGACGGGCCGGTGTATTATAAGAAACTCTTT.

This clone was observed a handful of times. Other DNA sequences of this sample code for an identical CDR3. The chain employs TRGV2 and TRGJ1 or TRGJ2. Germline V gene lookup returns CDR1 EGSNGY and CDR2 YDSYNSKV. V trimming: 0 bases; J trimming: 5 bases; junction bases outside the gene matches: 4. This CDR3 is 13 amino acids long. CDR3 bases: TGTGCCACCTGGGACGGGCATGATTATAAGAAACTCTTT. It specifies CATWDGHDYKKLF.

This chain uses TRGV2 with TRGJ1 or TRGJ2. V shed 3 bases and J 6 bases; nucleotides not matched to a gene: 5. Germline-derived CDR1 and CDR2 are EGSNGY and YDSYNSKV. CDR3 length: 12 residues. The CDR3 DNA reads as TGTGCCACCTGGGACCAGTCTTATAAGAAACTCTTT. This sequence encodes CATWDQSYKKLF.

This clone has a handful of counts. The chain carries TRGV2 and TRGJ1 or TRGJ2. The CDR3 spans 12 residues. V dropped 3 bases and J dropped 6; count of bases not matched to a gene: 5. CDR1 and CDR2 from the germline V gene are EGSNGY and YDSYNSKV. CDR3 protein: CATWDRAYKKLF. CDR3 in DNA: TGTGCCACCTGGGACCGAGCTTATAAGAAACTCTTT.

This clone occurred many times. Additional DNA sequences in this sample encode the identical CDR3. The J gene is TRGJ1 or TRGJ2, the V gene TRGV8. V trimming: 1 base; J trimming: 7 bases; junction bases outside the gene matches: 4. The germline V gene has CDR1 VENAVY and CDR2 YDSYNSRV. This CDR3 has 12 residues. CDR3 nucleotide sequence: TGTGCCACCTGGGATAGAGACTATAAGAAACTCTTT. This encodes CATWDRDYKKLF.

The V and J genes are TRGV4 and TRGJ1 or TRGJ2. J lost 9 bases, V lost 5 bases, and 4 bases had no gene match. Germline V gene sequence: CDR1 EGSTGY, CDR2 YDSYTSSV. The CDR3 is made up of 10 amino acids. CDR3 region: CATWVVKKLF. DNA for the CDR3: TGTGCCACCTGGGTGGTTAAGAAACTCTTT.

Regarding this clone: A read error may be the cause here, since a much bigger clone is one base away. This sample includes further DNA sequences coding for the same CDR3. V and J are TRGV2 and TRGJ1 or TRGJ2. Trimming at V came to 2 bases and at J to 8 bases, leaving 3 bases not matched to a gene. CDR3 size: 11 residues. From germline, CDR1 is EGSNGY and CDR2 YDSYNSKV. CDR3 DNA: TGTGCCACCTGGGACGCAGATAAGAAACTCTTT. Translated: CATWDADKKLF.

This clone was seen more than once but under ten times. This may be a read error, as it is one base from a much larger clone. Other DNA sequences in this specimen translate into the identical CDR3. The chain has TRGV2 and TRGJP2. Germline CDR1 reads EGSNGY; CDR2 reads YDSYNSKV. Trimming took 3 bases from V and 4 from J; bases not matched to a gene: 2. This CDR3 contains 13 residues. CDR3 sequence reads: CATWDTSDWIKTF. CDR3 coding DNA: TGTGCCACCTGGGACACTAGTGATTGGATCAAGACGTTT.

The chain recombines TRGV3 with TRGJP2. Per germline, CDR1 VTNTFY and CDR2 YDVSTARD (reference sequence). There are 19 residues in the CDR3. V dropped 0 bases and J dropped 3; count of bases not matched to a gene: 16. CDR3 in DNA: TGTGCCACCTGGGACAGGCCAAGGGAGTTTTGGGGTAGTGATTGGATCAAGACGTTT. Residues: CATWDRPREFWGSDWIKTF.

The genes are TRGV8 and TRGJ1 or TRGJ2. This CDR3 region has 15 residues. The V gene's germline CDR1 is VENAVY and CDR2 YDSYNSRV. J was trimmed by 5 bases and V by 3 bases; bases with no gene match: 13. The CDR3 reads CATWDGLSRDYKKLF. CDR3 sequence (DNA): TGTGCCACCTGGGATGGACTGTCCCGGGATTATAAGAAACTCTTT.